This note documents a single TCR beta chain sequence. The antigen remains unidentified. The PCR used 60 Vbeta and 13 Jbeta primers. This table comes from immunoSEQ multiplex PCR, and its TCRdb copy is limited to in-frame clones, with some not included. The sample shows around 100,000 clones, 76% of them seen only once. The record originates from a study of cytomegalovirus exposure and HLA in healthy donors. Study details: A prior study identified roughly 110 million unique TCR beta sequences from 150 million to 200 million T cells.

The germline gives CDR1 SGHAT, CDR2 FQNNGV. The CDR3 has 14 amino acids. V trimming: 4 bases; J trimming: 7 bases; junction bases outside the gene matches: 7. General study findings and limits: Indistinguishable V segments such as TRBV6-2 and TRBV6-3 were excluded. A link between a missense DCLRE1C variant and TCR beta V- and J-gene trimming emerged from a later analysis. The study assumed roughly uniform donor sequencing depth for presence/absence analyses.

Sequenced material: PBMCs. The TCR originated in a man aged 40-49 years in good health and CMV-seronegative. V usage is TRBV11-2 and J usage is TRBJ1-5; TRBD1 agrees at 7 bases. CDR3 sequence reads: CASSSNRGIQPQHF. The CDR3 DNA reads TGTGCCAGCAGCTCGAACAGGGGTATCCAGCCCCAGCATTTT.